Below are 19 T cell receptor beta chains sequenced from a single sample in a study of T-cell reconstitution after alpha-beta-depleted transplantation in children. The library targeted TCRbeta and was prepared with unique molecular identifiers. A single record per CDR3 protein comes from TCRdb applying MiXCR to the PCR reads. Of about 220,000 distinct CDR3 sequences listed, around a sixth are singletons. The specimen comprised PBMCs, mostly from graft donor cells, sampled 360 days after TCRalphabeta/CD19-depleted stem cell transplant. The receptors originated from a male patient aged 2-15 years who had a stem cell transplant for acute lymphoblastic leukemia, so the T cells may come from the graft donor.

This rearrangement joins TRBV5-1 to TRBJ2-1, with TRBD2 matching over 9 bases. This CDR3 has 17 amino acids. From germline, CDR1 is SGHRS and CDR2 YFSETQ. J was trimmed by 2 bases and V by 0 bases; bases with no gene match: 6. CDR3 in amino acids: CASSLVPSGGTYNEQFF. The DNA of the CDR3 is TGCGCCAGCAGCTTGGTTCCCAGCGGGGGGACCTACAATGAGCAGTTCTTC.

This rearrangement joins TRBV19 to TRBJ1-3; D unresolved. The CDR3 is 19 amino acids. CDR1 is LNHDA and CDR2 is SQIVND in the germline V gene (reference sequence). Trimming removed 3 bases at V and 3 bases at J, with 24 bases between. CDR3 coding DNA: TGTGCCAGTAGTATTGCGGGATCCACCGGATTGGGGAGTGGAAACACCATATATTTT. This sequence encodes CASSIAGSTGLGSGNTIYF.

This clonotype occurred a few times. The V call is TRBV6-2 or TRBV6-3, the J call TRBJ1-5, with 9 nucleotides matching TRBD1. Germline CDR1 MNHEY, CDR2 SVGEGT. The CDR3 runs to 15 residues. The ends lost 5 bases at V and 2 bases at J; junction bases unmatched: 4. The CDR3 sequence is CASSRQGGGNQPQHF. The CDR3 bases are TGTGCCAGCAGTCGACAGGGGGGGGGCAATCAGCCCCAGCATTTT.

This clonotype was seen more than once but under ten times. CDR3 nucleotide sequence: TGCAGTGCTAGAGGGGGGGGCCAGAGCAATCAGCCCCAGCATTTT. It translates to CSARGGGQSNQPQHF. The chain couples TRBV20-1 to TRBJ1-5, with D maybe TRBD1 (6 bases). The germline V gene encodes CDR1 DFQATT and CDR2 SNEGSKA (reference sequence). The germline V and J ends were trimmed by 1 base and 1 base, with 11 bases remaining between them. CDR3 length: 15 residues.

This clonotype showed up just a few times. The chain links TRBV6-1 to TRBJ2-3, with D uncertain. Germline CDR1 is MNHNS and CDR2 is SASEGT. V lost 1 base and J lost 7, with 6 bases in between. The CDR3 runs to 12 residues. CDR3 nucleotide sequence: TGTGCCAGCAGTGAAGTCCCATATACGCAGTATTTT. Its protein product is CASSEVPYTQYF.

The chain is built from TRBV5-1 and TRBJ2-5; 11 nucleotides line up with TRBD2. Per the germline V gene, CDR1 is SGHRS and CDR2 is YFSETQ. The V gene end was trimmed by 2 bases and the J gene end by 5 bases; junction bases not matched to a gene: 5. This CDR3 spans 15 amino acids. The CDR3 here is CASSFSLAGAETQYF. CDR3 in DNA: TGCGCCAGCAGCTTCTCACTAGCGGGGGCTGAGACCCAGTACTTC.

This sequence joins TRBV11-2 and TRBJ2-2; 9 bases align to TRBD1. Germline lookup yields CDR1 SGHAT and CDR2 FQNNGV. The CDR3 covers 15 residues. V lost 1 base and J lost 3; bases outside the gene matches: 0. The CDR3 DNA is TGTGCCAGCAGCTTAGGGGACAGGGACACCGGGGAGCTGTTTTTT. This translates into CASSLGDRDTGELFF.

Many counts were recorded for this clonotype. The rearrangement links TRBV10-3 to TRBJ2-7, with 7 bases lining up with TRBD2. Germline V gives CDR1 ENHRY, CDR2 SYGVKD. V was pared by 2 bases and J by 1 base, with 2 bases of the junction left unmatched. The CDR3 runs to 14 residues. This chain's CDR3 is CAISEGRVSYEQYF. For the CDR3, the DNA is TGTGCCATCAGTGAGGGGAGGGTATCCTACGAGCAGTACTTC.

The J gene is TRBJ2-4, the V gene TRBV7-2; D remains ambiguous. The CDR3 runs to 11 residues. Germline CDR1 SGHTA, CDR2 FQGNSA. Between the trimmed V and J ends, which lost 8 bases and 4 bases, there was a span of 6 bases. Written as DNA, the CDR3 is TGTGCCAGCGGAACGAAAAACATTCAGTACTTC. Protein sequence: CASGTKNIQYF.

This chain connects TRBV12-3 or TRBV12-4 to TRBJ2-7, with D hard to call. The CDR3 extends over 11 amino acids. Deletions cut 6 bases from V and 8 bases from J, with 11 bases between. The chain's CDR3 is CASSTKEKQYF. The CDR3, as DNA: TGTGCCAGCAGCACTAAGGAGAAGCAGTACTTC.

This clonotype appeared a few times. The rearrangement joins TRBV19 to TRBJ1-1; perhaps TRBD1 as D (5 bases). Germline lookup yields CDR1 LNHDA and CDR2 SQIVND (reference sequence). There are 13 residues in the CDR3. Trimming left V 5 bases short and J 5 bases short, with 12 bases between. The CDR3 sequence: CASSPGRSTEAFF. CDR3 sequence (DNA): TGTGCCAGTAGTCCAGGGAGGTCGACTGAAGCTTTCTTT. The full variable domain, its missing parts supplied by reference TRBV19 and TRBJ1-1, is DGGITQSPKYLFRKEGQNVTLSCEQNLNHDAMYWYRQDPGQGLRLIYYSQIVNDFQKGDIAEGYSVSREKKESFPLTVTSAQKNPTAFYLCASSPGRSTEAFFGQGTRLTVV.

This clonotype was observed a handful of times. V and J are TRBV12-3 or TRBV12-4 and TRBJ2-5; D remains unclear. V lost 7 bases to trimming and J lost 5 bases, with 17 bases between them. The CDR3 covers 14 residues. For the CDR3, the DNA is TGTGCCAGCACTGCAAAGCCATCTATCGAGACCCAGTACTTC. It specifies CASTAKPSIETQYF.

This clonotype has ten or more counts. This rearrangement joins TRBV24-1 to TRBJ2-1, with TRBD2 matching 10 bases. J was trimmed by 7 bases and V by 1 base; bases with no gene match: 6. CDR1 and CDR2 (germline): KGHDR, SFDVKD. The CDR3 extends over 16 amino acids. DNA for the CDR3: TGTGCCACCAGTGATTTTGGGAGCGGGGGGGCAAATGAGCAGTTCTTC. It encodes CATSDFGSGGANEQFF.

This clonotype was observed a handful of times. This sequence joins TRBV29-1 and TRBJ1-1; D might be TRBD1 (5 bases). The CDR3 contains 12 residues. Germline V lookup: CDR1 SQVTM, CDR2 ANQGSEA. Trimming shortened V by 3 bases and J by 4 bases, and 9 bases separated the two germline ends. DNA of the CDR3: TGCAGCGTTGACAGGGAGGGCACTGAAGCTTTCTTT. Translated, it gives CSVDREGTEAFF.

This clonotype has a handful of counts. The rearrangement uses TRBV29-1 and TRBJ1-1; TRBD1 is a possible D gene (6 bases). The CDR3 runs 14 residues. Trimming removed 0 bases from V and 7 bases from J, with 15 bases in between. Germline assignment: CDR1 SQVTM and CDR2 ANQGSEA. CDR3 bases: TGCAGCGTTGAAGATTCGGACAGCCAATATGAAGCTTTCTTT. This codes for CSVEDSDSQYEAFF. The whole variable domain, filled in from reference TRBV29-1 and TRBJ1-1, reads SAVISQKPSRDICQRGTSLTIQCQVDSQVTMMFWYRQQPGQSLTLIATANQGSEATYESGFVIDKFPISRPNLTFSTLTVSNMSPEDSSIYLCSVEDSDSQYEAFFGQGTRLTVV.

The chain couples TRBV20-1 to TRBJ1-5; 11 positions agree with TRBD1. V lost 5 bases to trimming and J lost 5 bases; unmatched junction nucleotides: 2. Germline lookup yields CDR1 DFQATT and CDR2 SNEGSKA (reference sequence). CDR3 length: 13 residues. CDR3 residues: CSALGQGDQPQHF. The CDR3 nucleotides are TGCAGTGCTCTGGGACAGGGGGATCAGCCCCAGCATTTT.

This clonotype has more than one count but fewer than ten. V is TRBV11-2 and J is TRBJ1-6; D ambiguous. Germline-derived CDR1 and CDR2 are SGHAT and FQNNGV. This CDR3 comprises 15 residues. With 8 bases removed from V and 1 base from J, the gap between germline ends came to 12 bases. This CDR3 is CASREGGSYNSPLHF. CDR3 nucleotides: TGTGCCAGCCGAGAAGGCGGTTCCTATAATTCACCCCTCCACTTT. The whole variable domain, filled in from reference TRBV11-2 and TRBJ1-6, reads EAGVAQSPRYKIIEKRQSVAFWCNPISGHATLYWYQQILGQGPKLLIQFQNNGVVDDSQLPKDRFSAERLKGVDSTLKIQPAKLEDSAVYLCASREGGSYNSPLHFGNGTRLTVT.

In this sample, this clonotype turned up a few times. V is TRBV27 and J is TRBJ2-4; possibly TRBD2 for D (5 bases). From germline, CDR1 is MNHEY and CDR2 SMNVEV (reference sequence). This CDR3 comprises 14 residues. Between the trimmed V and J ends, which lost 5 bases and 7 bases, there was a span of 15 bases. The CDR3 protein is CASSPRGGENIQYF. The CDR3 DNA follows: TGTGCCAGCAGTCCCCGCGGTGGGGAGAACATTCAGTACTTC.

This clonotype was picked up many times. The V and J genes are TRBV4-3 and TRBJ2-1; the match to TRBD2 covers 7 bases. V shed 1 base and J 5 bases; nucleotides not matched to a gene: 5. Germline V gene sequence: CDR1 LGHNA, CDR2 YSLEER. CDR3 size: 15 residues. CDR3 sequence (DNA): TGCGCCAGCAGCCAAGGGCTAGCGGTTAACAATGAGCAGTTCTTC. Amino acid sequence: CASSQGLAVNNEQFF.